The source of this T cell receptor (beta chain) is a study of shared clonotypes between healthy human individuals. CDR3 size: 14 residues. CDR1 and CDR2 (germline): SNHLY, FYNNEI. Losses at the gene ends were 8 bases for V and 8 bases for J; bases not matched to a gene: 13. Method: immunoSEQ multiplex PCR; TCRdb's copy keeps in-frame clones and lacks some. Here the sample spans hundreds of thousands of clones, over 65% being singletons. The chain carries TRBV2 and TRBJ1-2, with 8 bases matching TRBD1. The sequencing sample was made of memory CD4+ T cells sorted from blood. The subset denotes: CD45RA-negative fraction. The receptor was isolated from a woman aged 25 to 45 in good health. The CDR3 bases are TGTGCCAGCCACGGCAGGGGGCTCTTAAGGGGCTACACCTTC. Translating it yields CASHGRGLLRGYTF.